The rows below give T cell receptor beta chains drawn from one sample of a study of chemoradiotherapy in HPV16-positive cancers. Repertoires were generated with immunoSEQ multiplex PCR, while TCRdb's copy carries only in-frame clones and drops some. The sample lists 7,500 to 9,000 clones; roughly 88% were seen once. The material was tumor tissue, obtained from a patient who underwent chemoradiotherapy. The origin of the receptors is a human donor with HPV-associated anogenital cancer. Both conserved end residues are part of each CDR3. Fields, in order: D gene, J gene, clone size, V gene, CDR3 protein, CDR3 DNA. The D gene is left open where the match is weak. Expanded clones are given a class, and other clones once, few, many or no size at all.

>-|TRBJ2-1|-|TRBV11-2
CASSLMATYNEQFF
TGTGCCAGCAGCTTAATGGCCACCTACAATGAGCAGTTCTTC
>TRBD1|TRBJ2-5|-|TRBV2
CASSVERQGQETQYF
TGTGCCAGCAGTGTGGAGAGACAGGGACAAGAGACCCAGTACTTC
>TRBD2|TRBJ2-7|-|TRBV5-4
CASSGNGGVPAYEQYF
TGTGCCAGCAGCGGAAACGGGGGGGTCCCGGCCTACGAGCAGTACTTC
>-|TRBJ2-3|once|TRBV7-8
CASSLGLGEGDTQYF
TGTGCCAGCAGCTTAGGATTGGGAGAGGGAGATACGCAGTATTTT
>-|TRBJ2-1|-|TRBV5-5
CASSLRFGQGSYNEQFF
TGTGCCAGCAGCTTGAGGTTTGGCCAGGGGAGCTACAATGAGCAGTTCTTC
>-|TRBJ1-6|-|TRBV5-1
CASSLGGTDDSPLHF
TGCGCCAGCAGCTTGGGCGGGACGGATGACTCACCCCTCCACTTT
>TRBD2|TRBJ2-3|-|TRBV5-1
CASSMGLAGALSTDTQYF
TGCGCCAGCAGCATGGGACTAGCGGGGGCCCTTAGCACAGATACGCAGTATTTT
>-|TRBJ1-5|-|TRBV19
CASSKGGNQPQHF
TGTGCCAGTAGTAAAGGGGGCAATCAGCCCCAGCATTTT
>-|TRBJ1-3|-|TRBV7-3
CASSLVSRTSGNTIYF
TGTGCCAGCAGCTTAGTCTCCCGGACCTCTGGAAACACCATATATTTT
>-|TRBJ2-1|-|TRBV9
CASSVDGSTYNEQFF
TGTGCCAGCAGCGTAGACGGGAGCACCTACAATGAGCAGTTCTTC
>TRBD1|TRBJ2-5|-|TRBV10-3
CAISPFETGMGETQYF
TGTGCCATCAGCCCTTTTGAGACAGGGATGGGAGAGACCCAGTACTTC
>TRBD1|TRBJ1-2|-|TRBV19
CASSITGTGGYGYTF
TGTGCCAGTAGTATTACGGGGACAGGCGGCTATGGCTACACCTTC
>-|TRBJ1-2|-|TRBV15
CATSRGDGPNYGYTF
TGTGCCACCAGCAGGGGGGACGGTCCTAACTATGGCTACACCTTC
>-|TRBJ1-6|once|TRBV28
CASSPSTGNRNSPLHF
TGTGCCAGCAGTCCCTCCACAGGGAATAGAAATTCACCCCTCCACTTT
>TRBD2|TRBJ2-1|-|TRBV2
CASSLESSGRGEQFF
TGTGCCAGCAGCCTCGAGTCTAGCGGGAGAGGTGAGCAGTTCTTC
>TRBD1|TRBJ2-3|-|TRBV27
CASSPQGAAGLRDTQYF
TGTGCCAGCAGTCCCCAGGGGGCGGCGGGTTTAAGGGATACGCAGTATTTT
>-|TRBJ1-2|-|TRBV28
CASSVRGGYTF
TGTGCCAGCAGTGTCCGCGGGGGCTACACCTTC
>-|TRBJ1-2|once|TRBV7-2
CASSLTGGYGYTF
TGTGCCAGCAGCTTAACGGGGGGGTATGGCTACACCTTC
>-|TRBJ1-2|-|TRBV27
CASNGGGYGYTF
TGTGCCAGCAACGGGGGGGGCTATGGCTACACCTTC
>-|TRBJ1-4|-|TRBV6-5
CASSPGSRWEKLFF
TGTGCCAGCAGTCCAGGGTCAAGATGGGAAAAACTGTTTTTT
>-|TRBJ2-1|once|TRBV29-1
CSVRERGQFSNEQFF
TGCAGCGTCAGGGAACGGGGGCAATTTAGCAATGAGCAGTTCTTC
>TRBD1|TRBJ1-6|-|TRBV6-1
CASSNRGHSPLHF
TGTGCCAGCAGTAACAGGGGGCATTCACCCCTCCACTTT
>-|TRBJ2-1|-|TRBV19
CASSSAPGTISNEQFF
TGTGCCAGTAGTTCCGCCCCCGGGACCATTTCAAATGAGCAGTTCTTC
>-|TRBJ1-4|-|TRBV18
CASSLAVRATNEKLFF
TGTGCCAGCTCACTGGCGGTCCGTGCAACTAATGAAAAACTGTTTTTT
>-|TRBJ2-1|-|TRBV21-1
CASSKAAQGAYNEQFF
TGTGCCAGCAGCAAAGCCGCACAGGGAGCCTACAATGAGCAGTTCTTC
>-|TRBJ2-2|-|TRBV5-5
CASSLRGANTGELFF
TGTGCCAGCAGCTTACGAGGGGCCAACACCGGGGAGCTGTTTTTT
>-|TRBJ1-1|-|TRBV29-1
CSVGEFLAEAFF
TGCAGCGTCGGCGAGTTTCTCGCTGAAGCTTTCTTT
>TRBD2|TRBJ2-7|-|TRBV19
CASSMTGGYEQYF
TGTGCCAGTAGTATGACGGGGGGCTACGAGCAGTACTTC
>TRBD2|TRBJ2-3|-|TRBV2
CASSDETSGAGDTQYF
TGTGCCAGCAGTGACGAGACTAGCGGGGCGGGGGATACGCAGTATTTT